This T cell receptor (beta chain) was identified in a study of T cells after yellow fever vaccination. Points from the study as a whole: Bulk-population clonotypes that are abundant could appear as contaminants in FACS-sorted repertoires. Reappearance after the booster was observed for most primary-vaccination clones (roughly 97% CD4, about 91% CD8). Though it reached lower strength, the secondary response hit its peak faster, day 5 versus 15.

V was cut by 3 bases and J by 4 bases, with 15 bases left in between. The CDR3 is 15 amino acids. CDR1 and CDR2 from the germline V gene are MNHEY and SVGAGI. TCRdb processed the 5' RACE reads anew with MiXCR; each CDR3 protein has one entry. The profile shows a few hundred thousand distinct CDR3 sequences, 5.5% to 8.5% of them singletons. In this sample, this clonotype turned up many times. What it binds is not known. The sample consisted of CD4+ T cells sorted from PBMCs, taken on the day of the yellow fever booster vaccination. This TCR came from a man aged 25 to 45 who received the YFV17D yellow fever vaccine. This chain connects TRBV6-5 to TRBJ1-2; weak D call: TRBD1 (6 bases). CDR3 in amino acids: CASSYQAGVSYGYTF. CDR3 DNA sequence: TGTGCCAGCAGTTATCAGGCAGGGGTTAGCTATGGCTACACCTTC.